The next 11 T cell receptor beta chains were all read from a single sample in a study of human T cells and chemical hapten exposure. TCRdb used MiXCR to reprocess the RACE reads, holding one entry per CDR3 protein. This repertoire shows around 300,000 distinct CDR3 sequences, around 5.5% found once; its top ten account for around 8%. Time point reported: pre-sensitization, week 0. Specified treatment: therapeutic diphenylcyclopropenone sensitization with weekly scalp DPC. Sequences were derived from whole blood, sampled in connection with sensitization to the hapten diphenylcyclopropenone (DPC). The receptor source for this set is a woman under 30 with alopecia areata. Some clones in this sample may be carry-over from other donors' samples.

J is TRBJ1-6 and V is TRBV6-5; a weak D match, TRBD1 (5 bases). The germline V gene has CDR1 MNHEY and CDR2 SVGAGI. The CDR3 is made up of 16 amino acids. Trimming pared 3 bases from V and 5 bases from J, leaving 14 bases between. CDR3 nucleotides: TGTGCCAGCAGTTATCGGGGGACTTTCCATAATTCACCCCTCCACTTT. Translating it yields CASSYRGTFHNSPLHF.

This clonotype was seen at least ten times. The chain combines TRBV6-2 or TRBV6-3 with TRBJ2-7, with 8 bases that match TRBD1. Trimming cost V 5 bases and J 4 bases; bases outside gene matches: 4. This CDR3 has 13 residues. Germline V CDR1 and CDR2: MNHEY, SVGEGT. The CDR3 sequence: CASSTGTGYEQYF. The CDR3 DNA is TGTGCCAGCAGTACCGGGACAGGATACGAGCAGTACTTC.

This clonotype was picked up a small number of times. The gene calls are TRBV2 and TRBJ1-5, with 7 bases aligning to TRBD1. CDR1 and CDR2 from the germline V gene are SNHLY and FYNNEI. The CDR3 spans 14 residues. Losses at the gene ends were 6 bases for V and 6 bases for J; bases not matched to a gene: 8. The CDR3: CASRQTGEGQPQHF. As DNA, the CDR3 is TGTGCCAGCAGGCAAACAGGGGAGGGTCAGCCCCAGCATTTT.

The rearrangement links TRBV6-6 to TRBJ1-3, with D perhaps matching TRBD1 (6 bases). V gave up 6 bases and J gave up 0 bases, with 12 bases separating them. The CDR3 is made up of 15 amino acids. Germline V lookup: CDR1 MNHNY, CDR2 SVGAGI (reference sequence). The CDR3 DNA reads TGTGCCAGCAGACAGGGAAGGAACTCTGGAAACACCATATATTTT. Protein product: CASRQGRNSGNTIYF.

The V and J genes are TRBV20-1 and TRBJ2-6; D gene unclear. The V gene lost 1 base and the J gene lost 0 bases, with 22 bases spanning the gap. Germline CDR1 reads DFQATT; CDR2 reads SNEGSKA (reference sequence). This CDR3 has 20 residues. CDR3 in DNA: TGCAGTGCTAGAGGTACAGTTATGGAACCGTCTCACTCTGGGGCCAACGTCCTGACTTTC. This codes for CSARGTVMEPSHSGANVLTF.

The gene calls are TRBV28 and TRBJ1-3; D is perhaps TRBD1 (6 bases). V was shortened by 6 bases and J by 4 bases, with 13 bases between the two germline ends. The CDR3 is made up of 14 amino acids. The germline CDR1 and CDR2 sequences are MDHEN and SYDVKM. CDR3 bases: TGTGCCAGCAGAGTCGGACAGCACGGAAACACCATATATTTT. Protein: CASRVGQHGNTIYF. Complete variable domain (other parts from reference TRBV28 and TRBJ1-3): DVKVTQSSRYLVKRTGEKVFLECVQDMDHENMFWYRQDPGLGLRLIYFSYDVKMKEKGDIPEGYSVSREKKERFSLILESASTNQTSMYLCASRVGQHGNTIYFGEGSWLTVV.

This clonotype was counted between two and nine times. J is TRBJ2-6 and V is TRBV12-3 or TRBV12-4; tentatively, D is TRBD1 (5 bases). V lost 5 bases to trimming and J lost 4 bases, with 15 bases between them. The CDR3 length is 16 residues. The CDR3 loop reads CASSPRGAAGANVLTF. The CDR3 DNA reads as TGTGCCAGCAGTCCCCGTGGGGCTGCCGGGGCCAACGTCCTGACTTTC.

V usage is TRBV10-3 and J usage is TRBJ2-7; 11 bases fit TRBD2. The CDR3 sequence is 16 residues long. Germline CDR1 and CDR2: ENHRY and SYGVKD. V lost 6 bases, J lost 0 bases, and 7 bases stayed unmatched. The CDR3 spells CAIRGTSGFLSYEQYF. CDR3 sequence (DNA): TGTGCCATCAGAGGGACTAGCGGCTTTCTCTCCTACGAGCAGTACTTC.

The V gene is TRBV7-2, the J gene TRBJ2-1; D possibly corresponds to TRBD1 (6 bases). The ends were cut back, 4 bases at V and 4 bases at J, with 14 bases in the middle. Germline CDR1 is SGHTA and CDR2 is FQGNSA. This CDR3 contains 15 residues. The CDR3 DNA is TGTGCCAGCAGCTCACAGGGCGTCTATTACAATGAGCAGTTCTTC. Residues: CASSSQGVYYNEQFF.

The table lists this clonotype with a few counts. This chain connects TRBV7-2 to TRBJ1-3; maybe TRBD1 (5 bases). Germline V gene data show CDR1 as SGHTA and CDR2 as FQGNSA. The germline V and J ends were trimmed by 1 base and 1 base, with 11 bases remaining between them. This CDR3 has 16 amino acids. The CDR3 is CASSLVGRGSGNTIYF. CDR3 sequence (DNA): TGTGCCAGCAGCTTAGTAGGGCGGGGGTCTGGAAACACCATATATTTT.

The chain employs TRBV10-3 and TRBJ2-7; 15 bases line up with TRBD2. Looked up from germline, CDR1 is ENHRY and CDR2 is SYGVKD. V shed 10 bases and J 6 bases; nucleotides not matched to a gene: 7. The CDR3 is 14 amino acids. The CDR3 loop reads CATRPGLAGGEQYF. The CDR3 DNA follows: TGTGCCACCCGACCGGGACTAGCGGGGGGCGAGCAGTACTTC.